This section outlines one T cell receptor (beta chain) sequence together with its context. CDR1 and CDR2 (germline): SGHNT, YENEEA. V was clipped by 5 bases and J by 2 bases, with 10 bases between them. CDR3 length: 14 residues. The source of the sample is a study of blood T cell repertoires in COVID-19. About the study: Acute-phase and convalescent COVID-19 samples originated in the United States, Italy and Spain. PBMCs, B-cell-depleted T cells, or T cells were the source of the cDNA or gDNA that made up the material.

Patients at the Seattle site were enrolled during active infection and followed longitudinally. Original analysis: Using reference gene primer amplification, nucleated cell counts were estimated. TCRdb keeps only in-frame clones here, not all; method: immunoSEQ multiplex PCR. That table gives V, J and clone size, and the DNA gave D and trimming. The table includes about 350,000 clones, about 89% detected once. The source of this sequence is a woman aged 45-65 years with COVID-19, enrolled during active disease. The sample comprised peripheral blood. This rearrangement joins TRBV11-3 to TRBJ2-1; D unresolved. As DNA, the CDR3 is TGTGCCAGCAGCCGTACTACGCCCTACAATGAGCAGTTCTTC. This codes for CASSRTTPYNEQFF.